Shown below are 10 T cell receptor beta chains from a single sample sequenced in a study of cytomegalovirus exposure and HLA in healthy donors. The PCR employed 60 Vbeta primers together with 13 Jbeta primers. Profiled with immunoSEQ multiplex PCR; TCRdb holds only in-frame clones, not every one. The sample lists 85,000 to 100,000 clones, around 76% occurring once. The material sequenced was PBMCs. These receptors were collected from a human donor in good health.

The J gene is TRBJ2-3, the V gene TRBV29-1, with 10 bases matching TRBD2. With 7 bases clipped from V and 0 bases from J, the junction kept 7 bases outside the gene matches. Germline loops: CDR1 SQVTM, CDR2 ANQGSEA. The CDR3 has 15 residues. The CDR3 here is CSAGGTSESTDTQYF. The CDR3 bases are TGCAGCGCAGGTGGGACTAGCGAAAGCACAGATACGCAGTATTTT.

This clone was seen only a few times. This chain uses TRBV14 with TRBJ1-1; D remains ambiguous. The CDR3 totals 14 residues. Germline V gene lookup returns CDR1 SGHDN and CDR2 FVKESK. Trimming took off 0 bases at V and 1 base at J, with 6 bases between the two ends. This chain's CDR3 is CASSQDAWNTEAFF. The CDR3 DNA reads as TGTGCCAGCAGCCAAGATGCGTGGAACACTGAAGCTTTCTTT. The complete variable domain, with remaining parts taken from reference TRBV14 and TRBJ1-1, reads EAGVTQFPSHSVIEKGQTVTLRCDPISGHDNLYWYRRVMGKEIKFLLHFVKESKQDESGMPNNRFLAERTGGTYSTLKVQPAELEDSGVYFCASSQDAWNTEAFFGQGTRLTVV.

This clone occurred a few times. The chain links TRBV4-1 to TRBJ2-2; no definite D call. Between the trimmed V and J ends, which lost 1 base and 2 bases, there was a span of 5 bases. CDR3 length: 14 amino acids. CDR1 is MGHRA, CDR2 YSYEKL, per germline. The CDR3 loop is CASSQAGNTGELFF. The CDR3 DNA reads TGCGCCAGCAGCCAAGCGGGTAACACCGGGGAGCTGTTTTTT.

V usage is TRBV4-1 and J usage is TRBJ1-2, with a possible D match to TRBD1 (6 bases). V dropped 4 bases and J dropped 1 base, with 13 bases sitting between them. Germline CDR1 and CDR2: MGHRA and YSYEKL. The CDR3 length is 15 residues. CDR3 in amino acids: CASSPHRDDNYGYTF. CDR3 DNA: TGCGCCAGCAGCCCCCACAGGGATGATAACTATGGCTACACCTTC.

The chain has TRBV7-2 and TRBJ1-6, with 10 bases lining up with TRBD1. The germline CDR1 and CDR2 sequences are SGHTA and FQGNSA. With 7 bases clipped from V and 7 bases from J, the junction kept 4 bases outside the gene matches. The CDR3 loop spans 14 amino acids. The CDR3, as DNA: TGTGCCAGCAAGCCGACAGGGGGCAATTCACCCCTCCACTTT. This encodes CASKPTGGNSPLHF.

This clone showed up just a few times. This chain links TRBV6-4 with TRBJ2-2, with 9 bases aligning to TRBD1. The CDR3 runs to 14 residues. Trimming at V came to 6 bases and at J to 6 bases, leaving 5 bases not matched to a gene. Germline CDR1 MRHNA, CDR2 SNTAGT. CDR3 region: CASRGQGRSGELFF. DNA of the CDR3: TGTGCCAGCAGAGGACAGGGGAGGTCCGGGGAGCTGTTTTTT.

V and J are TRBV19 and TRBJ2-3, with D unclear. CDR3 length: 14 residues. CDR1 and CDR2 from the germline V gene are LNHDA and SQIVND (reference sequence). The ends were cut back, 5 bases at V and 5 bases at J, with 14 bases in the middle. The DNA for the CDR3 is TGTGCCAGTAGTCCGCGACGACAAGTAGATACGCAGTATTTT. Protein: CASSPRRQVDTQYF.

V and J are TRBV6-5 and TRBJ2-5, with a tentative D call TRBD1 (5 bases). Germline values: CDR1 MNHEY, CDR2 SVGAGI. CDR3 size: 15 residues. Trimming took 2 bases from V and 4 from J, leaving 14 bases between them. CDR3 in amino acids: CASSYTQVYRETQYF. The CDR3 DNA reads TGTGCCAGCAGTTACACACAGGTTTATCGAGAGACCCAGTACTTC.

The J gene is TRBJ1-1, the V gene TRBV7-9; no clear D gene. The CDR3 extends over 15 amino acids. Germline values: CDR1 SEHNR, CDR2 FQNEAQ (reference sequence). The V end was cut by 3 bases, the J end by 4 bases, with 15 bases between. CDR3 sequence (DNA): TGTGCCAGCAGCTTGTCGAGGGAAGTAGGCACTGAAGCTTTCTTT. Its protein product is CASSLSREVGTEAFF.

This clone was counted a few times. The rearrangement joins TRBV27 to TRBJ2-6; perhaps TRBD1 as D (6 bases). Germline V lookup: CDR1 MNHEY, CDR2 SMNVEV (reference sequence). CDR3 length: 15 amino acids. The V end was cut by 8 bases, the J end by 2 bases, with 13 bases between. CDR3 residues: CASRTNRAGANVLTF. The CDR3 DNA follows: TGTGCCAGCCGAACTAACAGGGCTGGGGCCAACGTCCTGACTTTC. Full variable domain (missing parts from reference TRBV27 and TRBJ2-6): EAQVTQNPRYLITVTGKKLTVTCSQNMNHEYMSWYRQDPGLGLRQIYYSMNVEVTDKGDVPEGYKVSRKEKRNFPLILESPSPNQTSLYFCASRTNRAGANVLTFGAGSRLTVL.